The 5 T cell receptor beta chains listed next were all sequenced from one sample in a study of T cells after yellow fever vaccination. TCRdb reanalysed the 5' RACE reads using MiXCR and keeps one entry per CDR3 protein. This sample yields about 350,000 distinct CDR3 sequences, of which around a tenth are seen a single time; around 19% belongs to the top ten. The sequencing used PBMCs, collected on the day of the first yellow fever vaccination. These receptors all come from a man younger than 35 who received the YFV17D yellow fever vaccine.

The V and J genes are TRBV4-1 and TRBJ2-5; D call uncertain. Germline V gene data show CDR1 as MGHRA and CDR2 as YSYEKL. The CDR3 has 14 amino acids. Trimming took off 1 base at V and 1 base at J, with 7 bases between the two ends. The CDR3 DNA sequence: TGCGCCAGCAGCCAAGGCCAGCTCCAAGAGACCCAGTACTTC. Translation gives CASSQGQLQETQYF.

This clonotype was picked up a small number of times. The V and J genes are TRBV20-1 and TRBJ2-1; possible D gene TRBD2, 5 bases. The V end lost 3 bases, the J end lost 7 bases, and 13 bases lay between the germline ends. This CDR3 has 13 residues. Germline loops: CDR1 DFQATT, CDR2 SNEGSKA (reference sequence). CDR3 sequence: CSASFLAVNEQFF. CDR3 nucleotide sequence: TGCAGTGCTAGTTTCCTAGCAGTAAATGAGCAGTTCTTC.

This chain uses TRBV9 with TRBJ1-3; 9 positions match TRBD1. V dropped 5 bases and J dropped 2; count of bases not matched to a gene: 5. CDR3 size: 15 residues. Germline loops: CDR1 SGDLS, CDR2 YYNGEE. The CDR3 reads CASSTGGNTGNTIYF. In nucleotides, the CDR3 is TGTGCCAGCAGTACAGGGGGCAACACTGGAAACACCATATATTTT. Drawing the rest from reference TRBV9 and TRBJ1-3, the complete variable domain is DSGVTQTPKHLITATGQRVTLRCSPRSGDLSVYWYQQSLDQGLQFLIQYYNGEERAKGNILERFSAQQFPDLHSELNLSSLELGDSALYFCASSTGGNTGNTIYFGEGSWLTVV.

This clonotype was observed a handful of times. DNA of the CDR3: TGTGCCAGCAGCCTCACGCGGGGAGACCAAGAGACCCAGTACTTC. This codes for CASSLTRGDQETQYF. The chain is built from TRBV4-2 and TRBJ2-5; the D gene is possibly TRBD2 (6 bases). The ends were cut back, 4 bases at V and 0 bases at J, with 12 bases in the middle. The CDR3 is 15 amino acids. Germline CDR1 reads LGHNA; CDR2 reads YNFKEQ.

This clonotype was observed a handful of times. The genes are TRBV12-3 or TRBV12-4 and TRBJ2-3; 10 nucleotides agree with TRBD2. V shed 3 bases and J 1 base; nucleotides not matched to a gene: 1. This CDR3 is built from 15 residues. This chain's CDR3 is CASSFGTSGTDTQYF. The CDR3 bases are TGTGCCAGCAGTTTCGGGACTAGCGGCACAGATACGCAGTATTTT.